Below are 32 T cell receptor beta chains sequenced from a single sample in a study of glioma-infiltrating T cells. TCR alpha and beta CDR3 regions were amplified from RNA using iRepertoire nested multiplex PCR. One entry per CDR3 protein, called by TCRdb with MiXCR from the multiplex PCR reads. The repertoire has about 180,000 distinct CDR3 sequences, roughly two fifths of them found once; the top ten carry 5% to 5.5%. The sample was glioma tissue, nonneoplastic brain tissue, or PBMCs (not recorded which). These receptors all stem from a human donor with low-grade glioma or glioblastoma, undergoing nonglioma brain surgery, or in good health (not recorded which).

For this clonotype: A much larger clone lies one base from this, so it may be a read error. The chain combines TRBV20-1 with TRBJ1-5; 7 bases align to TRBD1. Germline CDR1 is DFQATT and CDR2 is SNEGSKA (reference sequence). This CDR3 region has 16 residues. The CDR3 DNA reads as TGCAGTGCCCGGACAGGAGGGGTCTTCGGCAATCAGACCCAGCATTTT. Encoded protein: CSARTGGVFGNQTQHF.

This clonotype came up once. Given a much more abundant clone one base away, this may be a read error. The chain has TRBV20-1 and TRBJ2-7, with 13 nucleotides matching TRBD2. The CDR3 spans 16 residues. Looked up from germline, CDR1 is DFQATT and CDR2 is SNEGSKA (reference sequence). The CDR3 DNA reads as TGCAGTTCTAGAGGGACTAGCGGGAAGGGGTACTACGAGCAGTACTTC. It specifies CSSRGTSGKGYYEQYF.

This clonotype was observed a few times. The junction departs from germline at one end; a sequencing error may be responsible. The chain recombines TRBV10-3 with TRBJ2-5; possible D gene TRBD1, 5 bases. The germline V gene encodes CDR1 ENHRY and CDR2 SYGVKD. The CDR3 is made up of 13 amino acids. The CDR3 protein is CAIREGAQETQYF. In nucleotides, the CDR3 is TGTGCCATCCGTGAAGGGGCTCAAGAGACCCAGTACTTC.

Regarding this clonotype: This may be a read error: a much more frequent sequence differs by one nucleotide. The chain links TRBV19 to TRBJ1-1; D gene unclear. V was cut by 3 bases and J by 4 bases, with 6 bases left in between. The CDR3 length is 12 residues. Germline-derived CDR1 and CDR2 are LNHDA and SQIVND (reference sequence). As DNA, the CDR3 is TGTGCCAGTAGTATTGATCCCACTGAAGCTTTCTTT. Translated: CASSIDPTEAFF.

The count of this clonotype is one. V is TRBV5-4 and J is TRBJ2-1, with 7 nucleotides matching TRBD2. The CDR3 runs to 16 residues. Germline values: CDR1 SGHNT, CDR2 YYREEE (reference sequence). V was pared by 5 bases and J by 6 bases, with 14 bases of the junction left unmatched. The CDR3 DNA sequence: TGTGCCAGCAGACCAGGGACTACCTTCGACCTCAATGAGCAGTTCTTC. It is translated as CASRPGTTFDLNEQFF.

The chain recombines TRBV5-1 with TRBJ2-7; 9 bases align to TRBD1. CDR3 length: 15 residues. Germline CDR1 and CDR2: SGHRS and YFSETQ. V gave up 4 bases and J gave up 7 bases; unmatched junction bases: 12. The DNA for the CDR3 is TGCGCCAGCAGCCCCGGGACAGGGAATTACAATGAGCAGTACTTC. Translating it yields CASSPGTGNYNEQYF. Full variable domain (remainder filled in from reference TRBV5-1 and TRBJ2-7): KAGVTQTPRYLIKTRGQQVTLSCSPISGHRSVSWYQQTPGQGLQFLFEYFSETQRNKGNFPGRFSGRQFSNSRSEMNVSTLELGDSALYLCASSPGTGNYNEQYFGPGTRLTVT.

This clonotype was recorded many times. The rearrangement uses TRBV5-4 and TRBJ2-1, with 7 nucleotides matching TRBD1. V shed 2 bases and J 9 bases; nucleotides not matched to a gene: 11. The CDR3 is made up of 15 amino acids. CDR1 and CDR2 from the germline V gene are SGHNT and YYREEE (reference sequence). CDR3 coding DNA: TGTGCCAGCAGCTTTGGACAGGTTGGTAGTCGTGAGCAGTTCTTC. Amino acids: CASSFGQVGSREQFF.

This rearrangement joins TRBV5-4 to TRBJ2-7; 10 nucleotides agree with TRBD2. Losses at the gene ends were 3 bases for V and 1 base for J; bases not matched to a gene: 4. CDR3 length equals 15 residues. Germline loops: CDR1 SGHNT, CDR2 YYREEE (reference sequence). CDR3 DNA: TGTGCCAGCAGCTCGGGACTAGCGTCATCCTACGAGCAGTACTTC. Translation gives CASSSGLASSYEQYF.

This rearrangement joins TRBV7-2 to TRBJ2-7, with 11 bases lining up with TRBD2. From germline, CDR1 is SGHTA and CDR2 FQGNSA. The V segment lost 3 bases and the J segment 5 bases; nucleotides outside the gene matches: 9. This CDR3 is 16 amino acids long. The chain's CDR3 is CASSFASGRSLNEQYF. The CDR3 DNA sequence: TGTGCCAGCAGCTTTGCTAGCGGGAGGTCCCTTAACGAGCAGTACTTC.

J is TRBJ2-7 and V is TRBV20-1; 12 nucleotides match TRBD2. CDR1 and CDR2 (germline): DFQATT, SNEGSKA (reference sequence). After removal of 0 bases from V and 6 bases from J, the junction contained 9 bases not matched to a gene. This CDR3 has 16 residues. The chain's CDR3 is CSARDQRLAGAGEQYF. In nucleotides, the CDR3 is TGCAGTGCTAGAGACCAGAGACTAGCGGGAGCGGGCGAGCAGTACTTC.

This clonotype was seen more than once but under ten times. The chain carries TRBV6-1 and TRBJ2-5; D gene uncertain. Trimming stripped 8 bases from V and 5 bases from J, with 9 bases between. This CDR3 is built from 11 residues. Germline V gene data show CDR1 as MNHNS and CDR2 as SASEGT. This CDR3 reads CASGASETQYF. The CDR3 DNA reads TGTGCCAGCGGAGCGTCTGAGACCCAGTACTTC.

The chain is built from TRBV19 and TRBJ1-1, with TRBD1 matching 9 bases. CDR3 size: 17 residues. The germline CDR1 and CDR2 sequences are LNHDA and SQIVND (reference sequence). V shed 5 bases, J shed 1 base, and the junction held 11 bases outside the gene matches. Here the CDR3 reads CASSERTGDERNTEAFF. The CDR3 DNA sequence: TGTGCCAGTAGTGAAAGGACAGGGGACGAACGGAACACTGAAGCTTTCTTT.

This clonotype was counted ten times or more. The gene calls are TRBV15 and TRBJ1-1, with D tentatively TRBD1 (5 bases). The CDR3 consists of 14 residues. The germline V gene encodes CDR1 LNHNV and CDR2 YYDKDF (reference sequence). Trimming took off 5 bases at V and 6 bases at J, with 16 bases between the two ends. The CDR3 loop is CATSGVAGRAEAFF. For the CDR3, the DNA is TGTGCCACCAGCGGTGTAGCGGGGCGCGCTGAAGCTTTCTTT.

This clonotype was counted ten times or more. V is TRBV6-1 and J is TRBJ1-1; D is unclear. CDR1 MNHNS and CDR2 SASEGT come from the germline V gene. V was trimmed by 5 bases and J by 0 bases, leaving 10 bases between them. The CDR3 extends over 14 amino acids. The CDR3 spells CASSPTAMNTEAFF. For the CDR3, the DNA is TGTGCCAGCAGTCCTACAGCGATGAACACTGAAGCTTTCTTT.

This clonotype was detected ten times or more. V gene TRBV28 combines with J gene TRBJ2-7; D call uncertain. CDR3 length: 11 residues. V was cut by 6 bases and J by 4 bases, with 7 bases left in between. Per the germline V gene, CDR1 is MDHEN and CDR2 is SYDVKM. CDR3 loop: CASRTPYEQYF. CDR3 sequence (DNA): TGTGCCAGCAGAACACCTTACGAGCAGTACTTC.

Concerning this clonotype: A much bigger clone sits one base away, suggesting this may be a read error. The chain combines TRBV19 with TRBJ2-7; perhaps TRBD1 as D (5 bases). From germline, CDR1 is LNHDA and CDR2 SQIVND (reference sequence). This CDR3 has 14 residues. The CDR3 loop is CASSGAVSSYGQYF. CDR3 coding DNA: TGTGCCAGTAGTGGGGCGGTAAGCTCCTACGGGCAGTACTTC.

As to this clonotype: Possible read error: a much larger clone is one base away. The chain has TRBV20-1 and TRBJ2-7; no clear D gene. CDR3 length: 14 amino acids. Germline lookup yields CDR1 DFQATT and CDR2 SNEGSKA (reference sequence). DNA for the CDR3: TGCAGTGCTAGAAGCTTCGGCGGCAACTACGAGAAGTACTTC. Its protein product is CSARSFGGNYEKYF.

Notes on this clonotype: Being one base from a much bigger clone, this may be a read error. This sequence joins TRBV5-1 and TRBJ1-5, with D hard to call. The CDR3 contains 13 residues. V lost 0 bases and J 7 bases, leaving 8 bases between the germline ends. CDR1 is SGHRS and CDR2 is YFSETQ in the germline V gene. CDR3 amino acids: CASSLEERQPQHF. The CDR3 DNA sequence: TGCGCCAGCAGCTTGGAAGAGCGGCAGCCCCAGCATTTT.

This clonotype was observed a handful of times. The chain uses TRBV2 and TRBJ1-2; D unresolved. The germline V gene encodes CDR1 SNHLY and CDR2 FYNNEI. The CDR3 extends over 15 amino acids. Deletions cut 6 bases from V and 0 bases from J, with 14 bases between. CDR3: CASSLEAGANYGYTF. CDR3 DNA sequence: TGTGCCAGCAGCTTAGAGGCAGGCGCTAACTATGGCTACACCTTC.

On this clonotype itself: Sequence at one end of the junction differs from germline and may be a read error. The chain is built from TRBV5-4 and TRBJ2-2; possible D gene TRBD2, 6 bases. Germline V gene lookup returns CDR1 SGHNT and CDR2 YYREEE (reference sequence). This CDR3 has 13 amino acids. In DNA, the CDR3 is TGTGCCAGCAGCTTGGAATCGGCCGGGGGGCTGTTTTTT. This codes for CASSLESAGGLFF.

This clonotype was observed at least ten times. CDR3 sequence (DNA): TGTGCCAGCAATGGGGCAAATCAGCCCCAGCATTTT. Translating gives CASNGANQPQHF. The chain joins TRBV2 to TRBJ1-5; tentative D call: TRBD1 (5 bases). CDR3 length: 12 amino acids. V lost 7 bases, J lost 4 bases, and 8 bases lay in between. Germline CDR1 SNHLY, CDR2 FYNNEI. The full variable domain, in which reference TRBV2 and TRBJ1-5 provide the parts outside the CDR3, is EPEVTQTPSHQVTQMGQEVILRCVPISNHLYFYWYRQILGQKVEFLVSFYNNEISEKSEIFDDQFSVERPDGSNFTLKIRSTKLEDSAMYFCASNGANQPQHFGDGTRLSIL.

Note on this clonotype: A clone one base away is much larger, so this may be a read error. The V call is TRBV10-3, the J call TRBJ2-7, with a weak D call TRBD2 (6 bases). The CDR3 runs to 13 residues. The germline CDR1 and CDR2 sequences are ENHRY and SYGVKD. The DNA of the CDR3 is TGTGCCATCAGTAAGTCTGGAGGGAACGAGCAGTACTTC. Translating it yields CAISKSGGNEQYF.

With respect to this clonotype: This could be a read error, since a much larger clone is one nucleotide away. The rearrangement links TRBV5-4 to TRBJ2-7, with no clear D. Germline values: CDR1 SGHNT, CDR2 YYREEE (reference sequence). The CDR3 covers 13 residues. Trimming removed 10 bases from V and 0 bases from J, with 14 bases in between. In nucleotides, the CDR3 is TGTGCCGGCACCTTACGAGCCTCCTACGAGCAGTACTTC. It codes for CAGTLRASYEQYF.

CDR3 nucleotides: TGTGCCAGTGGTTCTCAGGGATTCTCCTACAATGAGCAGTTCTTC. Protein sequence: CASGSQGFSYNEQFF. The gene calls are TRBV19 and TRBJ2-1; TRBD1 is a possible D gene (5 bases). Trimming cost V 8 bases and J 0 bases, with 14 bases left between them. CDR3 length: 15 amino acids. Germline-derived CDR1 and CDR2 are LNHDA and SQIVND (reference sequence).

The chain is built from TRBV29-1 and TRBJ2-5; 12 bases are shared with TRBD2. Trimming took 6 bases from V and 5 from J; bases not matched to a gene: 1. The CDR3 is 12 residues long. Germline V lookup: CDR1 SQVTM, CDR2 ANQGSEA. This CDR3 is CSVGLAGETQYF. CDR3 bases: TGCAGCGTCGGACTAGCGGGGGAGACCCAGTACTTC.

In its sample, this clonotype was seen many times. The chain is built from TRBV20-1 and TRBJ2-7; D is possibly TRBD1 (5 bases). Germline values: CDR1 DFQATT, CDR2 SNEGSKA (reference sequence). CDR3 length: 14 residues. V was shortened by 3 bases and J by 1 base, with 13 bases between the two germline ends. The CDR3 region is CSASRQGSSYEQYF. The CDR3 DNA sequence: TGCAGTGCTAGTCGGCAGGGCTCTTCCTACGAGCAGTACTTC.

Details on this clonotype: One end of the junction is discordant with germline, which a read error may explain. CDR3 region: CSDRDPSGSQTDTQYF. Here the CDR3 DNA reads TGCAGTGATAGAGATCCGTCCGGGAGCCAAACAGATACGCAGTATTTT. The chain links TRBV20-1 to TRBJ2-3; a weak D match, TRBD2 (6 bases). The CDR3 contains 16 residues. Germline lookup yields CDR1 DFQATT and CDR2 SNEGSKA (reference sequence).

As concerns this clonotype: This may come from a read error, since a much larger clone is one base off. CDR3 bases: TGTGCCAGCAGCCTCGAGGTGGGTGCGCCCCAGCATTTT. As protein: CASSLEVGAPQHF. The V call is TRBV28, the J call TRBJ1-5; D is ambiguous. The CDR3 covers 13 residues. CDR1 is MDHEN and CDR2 is SYDVKM in the germline V gene. Trimming left V 6 bases short and J 9 bases short, with 15 bases between.

In its sample, this clonotype was seen once. This may come from a read error, since a much larger clone is one base off. V gene TRBV19 combines with J gene TRBJ1-5, with D tentatively TRBD1 (5 bases). The CDR3 runs 16 residues. Trimming removed 4 bases from V and 4 bases from J, with 17 bases in between. The germline V gene encodes CDR1 LNHDA and CDR2 SQIVND (reference sequence). CDR3 residues: CASSNVYRNFNQPQHF. The CDR3 coding sequence is TGTGCCAGTAGTAATGTTTACAGGAATTTTAATCAGCCCCAGCATTTT.

Ten or more counts support this clonotype. The rearrangement uses TRBV10-3 and TRBJ2-1, with TRBD2 identical over 7 bases. The CDR3 spans 12 residues. The V and J ends lost 8 bases and 3 bases, in that order; junction bases with no gene match: 1. Germline lookup yields CDR1 ENHRY and CDR2 SYGVKD. CDR3 coding DNA: TGTGCCATCGGGGGGGGCTACAATGAGCAGTTCTTC. Translated, it gives CAIGGGYNEQFF.

The chain combines TRBV4-1 with TRBJ2-3; 8 bases agree with TRBD2. The CDR3 is 15 amino acids. V was pared by 1 base and J by 6 bases, with 6 bases of the junction left unmatched. Germline values: CDR1 MGHRA, CDR2 YSYEKL. The CDR3 region has the DNA TGCGCCAGCAGCCAAGCCGGGACTAGAGGGGATACGCAGTATTTT. This codes for CASSQAGTRGDTQYF.

This clonotype showed up many times. The chain carries TRBV27 and TRBJ1-5; no clear D gene. In germline, CDR1 is MNHEY, CDR2 SMNVEV (reference sequence). The V end was cut by 2 bases, the J end by 3 bases, with 5 bases between. There are 13 residues in the CDR3. This CDR3 reads CASSLGLNQPQHF. The CDR3 coding sequence is TGTGCCAGCAGTTTAGGCCTCAATCAGCCCCAGCATTTT.